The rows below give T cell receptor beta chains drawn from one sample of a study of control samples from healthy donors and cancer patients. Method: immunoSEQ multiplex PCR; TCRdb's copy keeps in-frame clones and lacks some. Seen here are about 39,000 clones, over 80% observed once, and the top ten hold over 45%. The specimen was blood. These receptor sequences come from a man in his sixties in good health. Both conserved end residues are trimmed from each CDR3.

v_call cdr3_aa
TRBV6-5 ASTAYSGRTEAF
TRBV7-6 ASSLAGLAGFQETQY
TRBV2 ASSARWEDGYT
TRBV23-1 ARKGTGAHNYGYT
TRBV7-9 ASSFSTSGRTDTQY
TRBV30 AWHPPGQGNEQY
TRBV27 ATGRAGNSPLH
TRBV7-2 ASSRGGPNEKLF
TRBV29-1 SVDFQGGSYEQY
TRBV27 ASSSDWWNEQF
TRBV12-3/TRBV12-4 ASRRAEAF
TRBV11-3 ASSLTGRGELF
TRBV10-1 ASSSQGNQPQH
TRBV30 AWSGRQGAGSLNTEAF
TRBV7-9 ASNPGQGVYEQY
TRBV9 ASSVDLYYEQY
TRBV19 ASSIARDGYT
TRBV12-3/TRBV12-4 ASSLSRGYT
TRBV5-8 ASSLAGQNKETQY
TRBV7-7 ASSLLAGGTYEQY
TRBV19 ASSRDRNQPQH
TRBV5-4 ASSYDRVNEQY